The 28 T cell receptor beta chains below all came from one sample that was sequenced in a study of human T cells and chemical hapten exposure. Time point given: pre-sensitization, week 0. Treatment in this sample: therapeutic diphenylcyclopropenone sensitization with weekly scalp DPC. TCRdb re-derived calls from the RACE reads in MiXCR, one entry per CDR3 protein. The sample has around 250,000 distinct CDR3 sequences, about 9.4% seen once. Material: whole blood, obtained in connection with sensitization to the hapten diphenylcyclopropenone (DPC). The receptor source for this set is a woman between 40 and 55 years old with alopecia areata. Some clones in this sample may be carry-over from other donors' samples.

The chain couples TRBV10-3 to TRBJ2-7; TRBD2 might be the D (6 bases). The CDR3 spans 13 residues. The germline V gene encodes CDR1 ENHRY and CDR2 SYGVKD. Trimming stripped 7 bases from V and 3 bases from J, with 13 bases between. The CDR3 here is CAINSEGGYEQYF. The CDR3, as DNA: TGTGCCATCAATTCGGAGGGAGGCTACGAGCAGTACTTC.

This chain uses TRBV24-1 with TRBJ2-1; the match to TRBD2 covers 13 bases. Trimming cost V 4 bases and J 8 bases; bases outside gene matches: 7. CDR3 length equals 16 residues. Germline CDR1 and CDR2: KGHDR and SFDVKD. This CDR3 is CATSDLTSGRADEQFF. The CDR3 nucleotides are TGTGCCACCAGTGACCTTACTAGCGGGAGGGCCGATGAGCAGTTCTTC.

This clonotype was counted only a few times. The rearrangement links TRBV12-3 or TRBV12-4 to TRBJ2-5; D is unresolved. The CDR3 covers 11 residues. With 1 base removed from V and 7 bases from J, the gap between germline ends came to 4 bases. Written as DNA, the CDR3 is TGTGCCAGCAGTTTAGGGGGGACCCAGTACTTC. This codes for CASSLGGTQYF.

About this clonotype itself: A single base separates this from a much larger clone, so it may be a read error. The chain links TRBV6-5 to TRBJ1-1; D is ambiguous. From germline, CDR1 is MNHEY and CDR2 SVGAGI. The CDR3 spans 13 residues. The CDR3 coding sequence is TGTGCCAGCCGTTACAAAGGGAACACTGAAGCTTTCTTT. Protein sequence: CASRYKGNTEAFF.

The V and J genes are TRBV14 and TRBJ2-7; D is perhaps TRBD1 or TRBD2 (5 bases each). CDR1 is SGHDN and CDR2 is FVKESK in the germline V gene. The CDR3 sequence is 15 residues long. Trimming cost V 6 bases and J 0 bases, with 15 bases left between them. CDR3 sequence (DNA): TGTGCCAGCAGTCATTTTGGGACGGTCTCCTACGAGCAGTACTTC. It encodes CASSHFGTVSYEQYF.

The V and J genes are TRBV5-4 and TRBJ1-1; weak D call: TRBD1 (5 bases). V lost 3 bases, J lost 3 bases, and 12 bases lay in between. CDR1 is SGHNT and CDR2 is YYREEE in the germline V gene (reference sequence). This CDR3 region has 14 residues. The CDR3 DNA reads as TGTGCCAGCAGCTCGCAGGGCCGTGACACTGAAGCTTTCTTT. Encoded protein: CASSSQGRDTEAFF. Filled out from reference TRBV5-4 and TRBJ1-1, the complete variable domain reads ETGVTQSPTHLIKTRGQQVTLRCSSQSGHNTVSWYQQALGQGPQFIFQYYREEENGRGNFPPRFSGLQFPNYSSELNVNALELDDSALYLCASSSQGRDTEAFFGQGTRLTVV.

This clonotype was seen a handful of times. The chain recombines TRBV28 with TRBJ2-7; 10 bases map to TRBD1. Looked up from germline, CDR1 is MDHEN and CDR2 is SYDVKM. The CDR3 is 15 amino acids. With V trimmed by 4 bases and J by 9 bases, 12 bases remained unmatched. The CDR3 here is CASSSIRTGGKPQYF. CDR3 sequence (DNA): TGTGCCAGCAGTTCAATAAGGACAGGGGGTAAGCCGCAGTACTTC.

This clonotype turned up a few times. CDR3 sequence reads: CASRPAGAEETQYF. Here the CDR3 DNA reads TGTGCTTCTCGGCCGGCGGGGGCGGAAGAGACCCAGTACTTC. This sequence joins TRBV25-1 and TRBJ2-5; maybe TRBD2 (7 bases). This CDR3 contains 14 residues. Germline-derived CDR1 and CDR2 are MGHDK and SYGVNS.

This clonotype was counted many times. The gene calls are TRBV28 and TRBJ2-7; D gene unclear. V was clipped by 6 bases and J by 5 bases, with 11 bases between them. The CDR3 is made up of 12 amino acids. Per germline, CDR1 MDHEN and CDR2 SYDVKM. CDR3 DNA sequence: TGTGCCAGCAGCAAAGCCGTGGACGAGCAGTACTTC. Its protein is CASSKAVDEQYF.

The J gene is TRBJ1-1, the V gene TRBV10-3; D is possibly TRBD1 (5 bases). The length of the CDR3 is 14 residues. V was cut by 6 bases and J by 1 base, with 12 bases left in between. CDR1 ENHRY and CDR2 SYGVKD come from the germline V gene. CDR3 protein: CAISSDRKNTEAFF. CDR3 bases: TGTGCCATCAGCAGCGACAGAAAGAACACTGAAGCTTTCTTT.

The genes are TRBV7-2 and TRBJ2-1; unclear D gene. Between the trimmed V and J ends, which lost 5 bases and 2 bases, there was a span of 13 bases. Per the germline V gene, CDR1 is SGHTA and CDR2 is FQGNSA. The CDR3 sequence is 15 residues long. CDR3 sequence: CASSPMVLPYNEQFF. The CDR3 DNA reads as TGTGCCAGCAGCCCAATGGTCCTCCCCTACAATGAGCAGTTCTTC.

J is TRBJ2-2 and V is TRBV6-2 or TRBV6-3; 11 positions agree with TRBD1. CDR1 is MNHEY and CDR2 is SVGEGT in the germline V gene. This CDR3 is built from 18 residues. The ends lost 6 bases at V and 1 base at J; junction bases unmatched: 10. Here the CDR3 reads CASRHRDRGKLNTGELFF. DNA for the CDR3: TGTGCCAGCAGGCACCGGGACAGGGGGAAATTGAACACCGGGGAGCTGTTTTTT.

In its sample, this clonotype was seen many times. This chain uses TRBV7-8 with TRBJ2-1, with 10 bases that match TRBD2. With 5 bases clipped from V and 0 bases from J, the junction kept 4 bases outside the gene matches. The germline gives CDR1 SGHVS, CDR2 FQNEAQ. This CDR3 is built from 16 residues. In DNA, the CDR3 is TGTGCCAGCAGCGGTAGCGGGAGGAGCTCCTACAATGAGCAGTTCTTC. Translated, it gives CASSGSGRSSYNEQFF. The whole variable domain, filled in from reference TRBV7-8 and TRBJ2-1, reads GAGVSQSPRYKVAKRGQDVALRCDPISGHVSLFWYQQALGQGPEFLTYFQNEAQLDKSGLPSDRFFAERPEGSVSTLKIQRTQQEDSAVYLCASSGSGRSSYNEQFFGPGTRLTVL.

This clonotype has only one observation. This chain links TRBV12-3 or TRBV12-4 with TRBJ2-1; TRBD2 agrees at 8 bases. The CDR3 sequence is 15 residues long. V lost 2 bases to trimming and J lost 5 bases; unmatched junction nucleotides: 5. The CDR3 bases are TGTGCCAGCAGTTTATTAGCGGGACGGAACAATGAGCAGTTCTTC. It is translated as CASSLLAGRNNEQFF.

The rearrangement links TRBV7-8 to TRBJ2-2; D not certain. V was clipped by 1 base and J by 2 bases, with 11 bases between them. The CDR3 has 16 amino acids. CDR1 is SGHVS, CDR2 FQNEAQ, per germline. As DNA, the CDR3 is TGTGCCAGCAGCTTAGTAGGGCAGTTTAACACCGGGGAGCTGTTTTTT. It is translated as CASSLVGQFNTGELFF.

This clonotype was picked up a small number of times. The rearrangement links TRBV11-1 to TRBJ2-3; D may be TRBD1 or TRBD2 (6 bases each). With 5 bases removed from V and 0 bases from J, the gap between germline ends came to 18 bases. Germline V lookup: CDR1 SGHAT, CDR2 FQDESV (reference sequence). This CDR3 region has 17 residues. As DNA, the CDR3 is TGTGCCAGCAGCCCCCTCCGGGGGCGAACTAGCACAGATACGCAGTATTTT. This sequence encodes CASSPLRGRTSTDTQYF. Together with reference TRBV11-1 and TRBJ2-3, the CDR3 gives the full variable domain: EAEVAQSPRYKITEKSQAVAFWCDPISGHATLYWYRQILGQGPELLVQFQDESVVDDSQLPKDRFSAERLKGVDSTLKIQPAELGDSAMYLCASSPLRGRTSTDTQYFGPGTRLTVL.

This rearrangement joins TRBV28 to TRBJ2-3; 7 bases map to TRBD1. The CDR3 is 13 amino acids. V gave up 7 bases and J gave up 2 bases; unmatched junction bases: 3. Per the germline V gene, CDR1 is MDHEN and CDR2 is SYDVKM. The CDR3 protein is CASTTGTTDTQYF. The CDR3 DNA sequence: TGTGCCAGCACGACAGGGACCACAGATACGCAGTATTTT.

This clonotype was observed a few times. The CDR3 DNA reads TGCGCCAGCAGCTTGGGAGGCTCCGATGAGCAGTTCTTC. Amino acids: CASSLGGSDEQFF. This chain joins TRBV5-1 and TRBJ2-1, with D hard to call. Trimming left V 0 bases short and J 8 bases short, with 9 bases between. CDR3 length: 13 residues. Germline values: CDR1 SGHRS, CDR2 YFSETQ.

This clonotype showed up just a few times. V usage is TRBV7-2 and J usage is TRBJ1-2, with 10 bases aligning to TRBD1. With 5 bases clipped from V and 3 bases from J, the junction kept 12 bases outside the gene matches. This CDR3 contains 17 residues. Germline lookup yields CDR1 SGHTA and CDR2 FQGNSA. The CDR3, as DNA: TGTGCCAGCAGCCACGATGTCGACAGGGGGCTCCACTATGGCTACACCTTC. Protein product: CASSHDVDRGLHYGYTF.

V is TRBV6-6 and J is TRBJ1-2; maybe TRBD1 (6 bases). CDR1 is MNHNY, CDR2 SVGAGI, per germline (reference sequence). This CDR3 has 13 residues. V was shortened by 8 bases and J by 4 bases, with 14 bases between the two germline ends. The CDR3 DNA reads TGTGCCAGCCAGGGGCCCCCATTCTATGGCTACACCTTC. This translates into CASQGPPFYGYTF.

This clonotype was counted between two and nine times. V and J are TRBV7-2 and TRBJ2-6, with unresolved D. This CDR3 contains 15 residues. Trimming pared 1 base from V and 1 base from J, leaving 5 bases between. Germline V CDR1 and CDR2: SGHTA, FQGNSA. The DNA of the CDR3 is TGTGCCAGCAGCTTAGTGAGATCTGGGGCCAACGTCCTGACTTTC. Its translation is CASSLVRSGANVLTF.

This clonotype was counted only a few times. The rearrangement links TRBV28 to TRBJ2-5, with TRBD2 as a possible D gene (6 bases). V lost 6 bases, J lost 1 base, and 12 bases lay in between. The germline V gene encodes CDR1 MDHEN and CDR2 SYDVKM. The length of the CDR3 is 14 residues. CDR3 nucleotide sequence: TGTGCCAGCAGCCCCCGGGAGCTCCAAGAGACCCAGTACTTC. This encodes CASSPRELQETQYF.

In its sample, this clonotype was seen many times. In DNA form, the CDR3 reads TGTGCCAGCAGCTGGACAGGGGGTACAGATACGCAGTATTTT. This translates into CASSWTGGTDTQYF. This sequence joins TRBV7-9 and TRBJ2-3, with 10 bases aligning to TRBD1. The CDR3 consists of 14 residues. The V and J ends lost 4 bases and 3 bases, in that order; junction bases with no gene match: 1. The V gene's germline CDR1 is SEHNR and CDR2 FQNEAQ (reference sequence). The full variable domain, its missing parts supplied by reference TRBV7-9 and TRBJ2-3, is DTGVSQNPRHKITKRGQNVTFRCDPISEHNRLYWYRQTLGQGPEFLTYFQNEAQLEKSRLLSDRFSAERPKGSFSTLEIQRTEQGDSAMYLCASSWTGGTDTQYFGPGTRLTVL.

Only a few counts were recorded for this clonotype. The chain combines TRBV6-1 with TRBJ2-7, with D possibly matching TRBD1 (6 bases). Trimming removed 6 bases from V and 5 bases from J, with 11 bases in between. The CDR3 loop spans 12 amino acids. Looked up from germline, CDR1 is MNHNS and CDR2 is SASEGT. The chain's CDR3 is CASSPDRHEQYF. The CDR3 region has the DNA TGTGCCAGCAGCCCCGACAGGCACGAGCAGTACTTC.

This clonotype came up many times. The rearrangement links TRBV7-9 to TRBJ1-5; D gene uncertain. The V end was cut by 5 bases, the J end by 0 bases, with 11 bases between. The CDR3 extends over 15 amino acids. Germline V CDR1 and CDR2: SEHNR, FQNEAQ (reference sequence). CDR3 coding DNA: TGTGCCAGCAGCAGAGGCGGGGTTAGCAATCAGCCCCAGCATTTT. Translated, it gives CASSRGGVSNQPQHF.

This clonotype was recorded a few times. The chain couples TRBV15 to TRBJ2-3; TRBD1 aligns across 7 bases. V dropped 4 bases and J dropped 2; count of bases not matched to a gene: 15. This CDR3 has 18 amino acids. Germline loops: CDR1 LNHNV, CDR2 YYDKDF (reference sequence). The CDR3 region has the DNA TGTGCCACCAGCAAGGTCGCGACAGGGCTAACACTCACAGATACGCAGTATTTT. Translated, it gives CATSKVATGLTLTDTQYF.

This chain joins TRBV5-1 and TRBJ1-1; a weak D match, TRBD1 (6 bases). Trimming shortened V by 0 bases and J by 0 bases, and 12 bases separated the two germline ends. The V gene's germline CDR1 is SGHRS and CDR2 YFSETQ. The CDR3 extends over 16 amino acids. This CDR3 is CASSLVTGRVNTEAFF. The CDR3 DNA follows: TGCGCCAGCAGCTTGGTTACAGGGAGGGTGAACACTGAAGCTTTCTTT.

The rearrangement uses TRBV25-1 and TRBJ2-1, with unresolved D. This CDR3 region has 16 residues. The ends were cut back, 1 base at V and 5 bases at J, with 15 bases in the middle. Germline V CDR1 and CDR2: MGHDK, SYGVNS. DNA of the CDR3: TGTGCCAGCAGTGAATCAGGCCAGATACATCACAATGAGCAGTTCTTC. Protein sequence: CASSESGQIHHNEQFF.